The 17 T cell receptor beta chains in this list originate from one sample, sequenced in a study of human T cells and chemical hapten exposure. TCRdb reanalysed the RACE reads using MiXCR and keeps one entry per CDR3 protein. The repertoire includes approximately 340,000 distinct CDR3 sequences, around 6.9% of them detected once, and 7% to 10% sits in the top ten. The sample's time point: patch test 1, 2 weeks after DPC sensitization. Specified treatment: therapeutic diphenylcyclopropenone sensitization with weekly scalp DPC. Sequencing used whole blood, obtained in connection with sensitization to the hapten diphenylcyclopropenone (DPC). The receptors derive from a woman aged 18-29 years with alopecia areata. Some clones in this sample may be carry-over from other donors' samples.

The rearrangement joins TRBV20-1 to TRBJ1-2, with D unresolved. The V end lost 3 bases, the J end lost 0 bases, and 5 bases lay between the germline ends. The CDR3 sequence is 12 residues long. Germline assignment: CDR1 DFQATT and CDR2 SNEGSKA (reference sequence). CDR3 DNA sequence: TGCAGTGCTAGGGGAACTAACTATGGCTACACCTTC. Residues: CSARGTNYGYTF.

The V call is TRBV6-2 or TRBV6-3, the J call TRBJ1-1, with 7 nucleotides matching TRBD1. Germline V gene lookup returns CDR1 MNHEY and CDR2 SVGEGT. The V segment lost 6 bases and the J segment 3 bases; nucleotides outside the gene matches: 7. CDR3 length: 14 amino acids. The CDR3 sequence: CASSTGEKYTEAFF. DNA for the CDR3: TGTGCCAGCAGCACAGGGGAAAAGTACACTGAAGCTTTCTTT.

This clonotype was observed at least ten times. V and J are TRBV12-3 or TRBV12-4 and TRBJ1-5; 9 nucleotides match TRBD1. Trimming took 6 bases from V and 4 from J; bases not matched to a gene: 7. The CDR3 spans 15 residues. CDR3 residues: CASRLRTGENQPQHF. The CDR3 coding sequence is TGTGCCAGCAGACTGAGGACAGGGGAGAATCAGCCCCAGCATTTT.

This clonotype was seen many times. This chain links TRBV4-3 with TRBJ2-3; D possibly corresponds to TRBD2 (5 bases). The CDR3 spans 13 residues. V was clipped by 1 base and J by 6 bases, with 8 bases between them. The germline V gene has CDR1 LGHNA and CDR2 YSLEER. CDR3 in amino acids: CASSQAGGDTQYF. The CDR3 nucleotides are TGCGCCAGCAGCCAAGCGGGCGGGGATACGCAGTATTTT.

This chain links TRBV6-5 with TRBJ2-1; maybe TRBD2 (6 bases). CDR1 and CDR2 from the germline V gene are MNHEY and SVGAGI. The CDR3 is made up of 16 amino acids. Trimming left V 0 bases short and J 5 bases short, with 14 bases between. DNA of the CDR3: TGTGCCAGCAGTTACTCGGTTAGCGGATTAAACAATGAGCAGTTCTTC. As protein: CASSYSVSGLNNEQFF.

In this sample, this clonotype turned up many times. The chain combines TRBV5-6 with TRBJ2-3, with D perhaps TRBD1 (6 bases). The germline CDR1 and CDR2 sequences are SGHDT and YYEEEE. Between the trimmed V and J ends, which lost 4 bases and 2 bases, there was a span of 20 bases. CDR3 length: 17 residues. CDR3 coding DNA: TGTGCCAGCAGCCCAACCCCAGGGGCCGTTGCCACAGATACGCAGTATTTT. Amino acids: CASSPTPGAVATDTQYF. Variable domain in full (rest from reference TRBV5-6 and TRBJ2-3): DAGVTQSPTHLIKTRGQQVTLRCSPKSGHDTVSWYQQALGQGPQFIFQYYEEEERQRGNFPDRFSGHQFPNYSSELNVNALLLGDSALYLCASSPTPGAVATDTQYFGPGTRLTVL.

The V call is TRBV9, the J call TRBJ1-2, with D tentatively TRBD1 (5 bases). CDR1 is SGDLS and CDR2 is YYNGEE in the germline V gene. The CDR3 has 15 residues. With 0 bases removed from V and 7 bases from J, the gap between germline ends came to 16 bases. CDR3 nucleotides: TGTGCCAGCAGCGTAGATGTGGGGCAAGGTCGTGGCTACACCTTC. The encoded protein is CASSVDVGQGRGYTF. Full variable domain (missing parts from reference TRBV9 and TRBJ1-2): DSGVTQTPKHLITATGQRVTLRCSPRSGDLSVYWYQQSLDQGLQFLIQYYNGEERAKGNILERFSAQQFPDLHSELNLSSLELGDSALYFCASSVDVGQGRGYTFGSGTRLTVV.

This clonotype turned up a few times. The V and J genes are TRBV6-2 or TRBV6-3 and TRBJ1-3, with a weak D call TRBD1 (6 bases). Deletions cut 5 bases from V and 0 bases from J, with 20 bases between. This CDR3 contains 18 residues. Germline lookup yields CDR1 MNHEY and CDR2 SVGEGT. DNA of the CDR3: TGTGCCAGCAGTAAGCCCGCCGGGACAACTAGCTCTGGAAACACCATATATTTT. Translation: CASSKPAGTTSSGNTIYF.

This chain links TRBV5-4 with TRBJ2-3, with a possible D match to TRBD2 (6 bases). The CDR3 has 14 amino acids. Germline-derived CDR1 and CDR2 are SGHNT and YYREEE (reference sequence). The V end lost 8 bases, the J end lost 2 bases, and 15 bases lay between the germline ends. The CDR3 protein is CASRVAENTDTQYF. Written as DNA, the CDR3 is TGTGCCAGTCGGGTAGCGGAGAACACAGATACGCAGTATTTT.

This clonotype has ten or more counts. The junction does not match germline at one end; this may be a read error. The J gene is TRBJ2-1, the V gene TRBV7-7; possibly TRBD2 for D (5 bases). Germline values: CDR1 SSHAT, CDR2 FNYEAQ (reference sequence). The CDR3 contains 13 residues. CDR3 loop: CASSPDSHREQFF. Here the CDR3 DNA reads TGTGCTAGCAGCCCGGACTCCCATCGCGAGCAGTTCTTC.

V usage is TRBV13 and J usage is TRBJ1-1; no reliable D call. Germline lookup yields CDR1 PRHDT and CDR2 FYEKMQ (reference sequence). With 1 base removed from V and 4 bases from J, the gap between germline ends came to 13 bases. The CDR3 contains 15 residues. CDR3 DNA sequence: TGTGCCAGCAGCTTAGAGTCGCTCGGGTCCACTGAAGCTTTCTTT. Protein product: CASSLESLGSTEAFF. Based on the CDR3 plus reference TRBV13 and TRBJ1-1, the full variable domain is AAGVIQSPRHLIKEKRETATLKCYPIPRHDTVYWYQQGPGQDPQFLISFYEKMQSDKGSIPDRFSAQQFSDYHSELNMSSLELGDSALYFCASSLESLGSTEAFFGQGTRLTVV.

This clonotype has a handful of counts. The chain links TRBV6-2 or TRBV6-3 to TRBJ1-1, with a possible D match to TRBD1 (5 bases). Germline-derived CDR1 and CDR2 are MNHEY and SVGEGT. CDR3 size: 17 residues. Trimming stripped 2 bases from V and 0 bases from J, with 16 bases between. DNA of the CDR3: TGTGCCAGCAGTTACACCCCCCGGGACCTCATGAACACTGAAGCTTTCTTT. Amino acids: CASSYTPRDLMNTEAFF.

This clonotype was recorded at least ten times. V usage is TRBV6-5 and J usage is TRBJ1-4; TRBD1 is a possible D gene (5 bases). Germline lookup yields CDR1 MNHEY and CDR2 SVGAGI. The CDR3 is made up of 15 amino acids. V gave up 0 bases and J gave up 7 bases, with 12 bases separating them. CDR3: CASSYSRDGTEKLFF. The CDR3 bases are TGTGCCAGCAGTTACTCCCGGGACGGTACTGAAAAACTGTTTTTT.

The gene calls are TRBV20-1 and TRBJ2-3; a weak D match, TRBD1 (6 bases). The V gene lost 0 bases and the J gene lost 6 bases, with 19 bases spanning the gap. Looked up from germline, CDR1 is DFQATT and CDR2 is SNEGSKA (reference sequence). The CDR3 spans 16 residues. The CDR3 is CSARDLGRGSLDTQYF. DNA for the CDR3: TGCAGTGCTAGAGATTTGGGCAGGGGATCTCTGGATACGCAGTATTTT.

Ten or more counts support this clonotype. J is TRBJ2-6 and V is TRBV6-2 or TRBV6-3, with D possibly matching TRBD2 (5 bases). Germline V gives CDR1 MNHEY, CDR2 SVGEGT. This CDR3 has 15 amino acids. The V end was cut by 4 bases, the J end by 0 bases, with 7 bases between. The DNA of the CDR3 is TGTGCCAGCAGTTCTACTAGCTCTGGGGCCAACGTCCTGACTTTC. Translating gives CASSSTSSGANVLTF.

This chain connects TRBV3-1 to TRBJ1-5; no clear D. The CDR3 totals 16 residues. The V and J ends lost 1 base and 3 bases respectively, with 13 bases between them. Germline V CDR1 and CDR2: LGHDT, YNNKEL (reference sequence). In nucleotides, the CDR3 is TGTGCCAGCAGCCAAGGTTCCACCGGGGTCAATCAGCCCCAGCATTTT. Its translation is CASSQGSTGVNQPQHF.

There are a few counts of this clonotype. The chain joins TRBV4-1 to TRBJ2-7; D gene unclear. The V gene's germline CDR1 is MGHRA and CDR2 YSYEKL. The V end was cut by 0 bases, the J end by 7 bases, with 13 bases between. This CDR3 comprises 14 residues. CDR3 nucleotides: TGCGCCAGCAGCCAAGACTTCCAGGACCGGGAGCAGTACTTC. It translates to CASSQDFQDREQYF.